This T cell receptor (beta chain) is drawn from a study of T cells in Graves' hyperthyroidism and ophthalmopathy. A lack of ophthalmopathy progression within 18 months defined stable Graves' hyperthyroidism. V was cut by 1 base and J by 13 bases, with 20 bases left in between. Germline V gene sequence: CDR1 MGHRA, CDR2 YSYEKL. The CDR3 is 14 residues long. In this sample, this clonotype turned up many times. Researchers amplified the TCR beta CDR3 regions from RNA transcripts. The HTBI set primed first-round TCR CDR3 RT-PCR. MiXCR, applied by TCRdb to the multiplex PCR reads, yields one record per CDR3 protein. The sample has 380,000 or so distinct CDR3 sequences, approximately 20% seen once.

Input material: blood. J is TRBJ2-7 and V is TRBV4-1; weak D call: TRBD2 (6 bases). The receptor was isolated from a woman between 18 and 29 years old with Graves' hyperthyroidism. This chain's CDR3 is CASSQGGDRSHPYF. The CDR3 nucleotides are TGCGCCAGCAGCCAAGGGGGGGACCGCTCTCATCCATACTTC.